This T cell receptor (beta chain) is drawn from a study of early T cells in non-severe SARS-CoV-2 infection. TCRdb reanalysed the 5' RACE reads using MiXCR and keeps one entry per CDR3 protein. The table includes 25,000 to 35,000 distinct CDR3 sequences, roughly 5% detected once. With 4 bases removed from V and 2 bases from J, the gap between germline ends came to 11 bases. CDR3 size: 14 residues. Germline CDR1 and CDR2: SGHRS and YFSETQ. The TCR was taken from an adult who was a healthcare worker with PCR-confirmed SARS-CoV-2 infection or an uninfected control (not recorded which). Material for sequencing was whole blood. This chain connects TRBV5-1 to TRBJ2-3, with D maybe TRBD1 (6 bases). DNA for the CDR3: TGCGCCAGCAGCATAGGACAGACCACAGATACGCAGTATTTT. Translated: CASSIGQTTDTQYF.